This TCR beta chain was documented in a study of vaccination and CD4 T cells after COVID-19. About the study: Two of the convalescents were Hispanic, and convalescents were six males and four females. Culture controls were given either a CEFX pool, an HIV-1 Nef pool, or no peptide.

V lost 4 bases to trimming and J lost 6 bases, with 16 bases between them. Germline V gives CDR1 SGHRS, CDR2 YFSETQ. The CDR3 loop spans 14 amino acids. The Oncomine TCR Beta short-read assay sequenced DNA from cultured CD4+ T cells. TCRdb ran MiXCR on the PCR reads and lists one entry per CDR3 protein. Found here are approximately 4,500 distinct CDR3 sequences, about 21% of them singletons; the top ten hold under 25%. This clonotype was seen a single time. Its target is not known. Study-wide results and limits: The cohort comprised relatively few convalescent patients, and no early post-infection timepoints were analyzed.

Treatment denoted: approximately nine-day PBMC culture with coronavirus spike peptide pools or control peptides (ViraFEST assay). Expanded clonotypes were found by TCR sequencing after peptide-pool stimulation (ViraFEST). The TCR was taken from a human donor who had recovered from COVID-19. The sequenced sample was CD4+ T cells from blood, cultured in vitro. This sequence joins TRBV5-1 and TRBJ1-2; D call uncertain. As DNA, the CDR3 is TGCGCCAGCAGCCCCGGGAGCCGCGCCGATGGCTACACCTTC. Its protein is CASSPGSRADGYTF.